The rows below give T cell receptor beta chains drawn from one sample of a study of cytomegalovirus exposure and HLA in healthy donors. TCRdb keeps only in-frame clones here, not all; method: immunoSEQ multiplex PCR. Seen here are under 200,000 clones, roughly 79% observed once, and the top ten hold about 7.4%. What was sequenced was PBMCs. The receptors come from a male donor in good health and CMV-seropositive. Each CDR3 is given with its conserved first and last residue.

TRBV4-3	CASSQEGDLPTPMGTQYF
TRBV30	CAWSVRNEKLFF
TRBV5-6	CASSLERQGFTGELFF
TRBV2	CASIRQGPYEQYF
TRBV4-2	CASKLAGYSYEQYF
TRBV19	CASTIGTGSYGYTF
TRBV14	CASSQALQGAHGYTF
TRBV7-2	CASSLQTSGGDTQYF
TRBV2	CASSVDTYNEQFF
TRBV6-4	CASSDGQGSTDTQYF
TRBV2	CASSSGVKNIQYF
TRBV12-5	CASGLDGKNIQYF
TRBV30	CAWSYGGNTEAFF
TRBV7-9	CASSTRGGAYEQFF
TRBV6-6	CASSAPDRVSGELFF
TRBV19	CASCTGPSRAWNEQYF
TRBV5-4	CASSYGLAGLLKNTGELFF
TRBV7-3	CASSSLGTGSGNTGELFF
TRBV6-1	CASFDGTGPYEQYF
TRBV7-2	CASSALGGAEAFF
TRBV30	CAWTSLAGAYNEQFF
TRBV9	CASSPSQSYGYTF
TRBV5-6	CASSLFVSVYNSPLHF
TRBV5-6	CASSLTGLGTNEKLFF